The clone carrying this TCR beta chain is a singleton in its sample. Its target is not known. This sample is part of a study of cytomegalovirus exposure and HLA in healthy donors. In the study overall: The platform used for the roughly 130 validation repertoires matched that of the 666 first-cohort repertoires, a later analysis reported. Findings of the study overall: CMV antigen specificity of a few CMV-associated chains was confirmed in vitro. Subsequent analysis showed first-cohort TCR clusters tending to co-occur in roughly 130 validation repertoires.

The method was immunoSEQ multiplex PCR; TCRdb's version includes in-frame clones alone and lacks a portion of them. The data hold over 100,000 clones, with roughly nine tenths observed a single time. V lost 3 bases and J 4 bases, leaving 10 bases between the germline ends. CDR3 length: 14 amino acids. Germline V gives CDR1 MNHNS, CDR2 SASEGT. V gene TRBV6-1 combines with J gene TRBJ1-5; D uncertain. The TCR sequence derives from a young woman in good health and CMV-seronegative. Input material: PBMCs. The CDR3 loop reads CASSEANRNQPQHF. The DNA for the CDR3 is TGTGCCAGCAGTGAGGCCAACAGAAATCAGCCCCAGCATTTT.